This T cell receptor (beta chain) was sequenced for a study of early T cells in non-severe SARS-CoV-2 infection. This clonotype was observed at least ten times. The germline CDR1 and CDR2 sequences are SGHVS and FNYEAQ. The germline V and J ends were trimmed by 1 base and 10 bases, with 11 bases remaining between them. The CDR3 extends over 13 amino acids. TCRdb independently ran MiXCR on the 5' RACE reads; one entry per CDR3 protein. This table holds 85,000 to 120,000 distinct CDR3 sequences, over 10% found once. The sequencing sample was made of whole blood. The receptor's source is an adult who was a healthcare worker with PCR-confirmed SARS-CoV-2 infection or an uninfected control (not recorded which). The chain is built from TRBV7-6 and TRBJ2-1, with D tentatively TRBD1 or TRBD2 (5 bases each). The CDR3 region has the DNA TGTGCCAGCAGCTTAGTTCTGGGGGACGAGCAGTTCTTC. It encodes CASSLVLGDEQFF. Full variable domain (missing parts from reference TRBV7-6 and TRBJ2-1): GAGVSQSPRYKVTKRGQDVALRCDPISGHVSLYWYRQALGQGPEFLTYFNYEAQQDKSGLPNDRFSAERPEGSISTLTIQRTEQRDSAMYRCASSLVLGDEQFFGPGTRLTVL.